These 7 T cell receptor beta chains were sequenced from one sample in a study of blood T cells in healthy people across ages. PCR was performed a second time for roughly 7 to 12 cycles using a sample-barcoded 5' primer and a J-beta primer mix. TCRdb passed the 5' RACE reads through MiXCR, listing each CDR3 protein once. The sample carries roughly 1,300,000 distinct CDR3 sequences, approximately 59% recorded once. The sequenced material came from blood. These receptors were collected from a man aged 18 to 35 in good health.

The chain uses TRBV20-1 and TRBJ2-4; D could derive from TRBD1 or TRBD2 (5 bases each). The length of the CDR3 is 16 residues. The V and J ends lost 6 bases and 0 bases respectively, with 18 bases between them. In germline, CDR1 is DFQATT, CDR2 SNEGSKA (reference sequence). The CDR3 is CSAEPLGALAKNIQYF. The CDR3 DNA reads TGCAGTGCCGAACCCCTCGGGGCTTTAGCCAAAAACATTCAGTACTTC.

The chain's CDR3 is CSATRASGGFHEQYF. CDR3 in DNA: TGCAGTGCTACTCGAGCTAGCGGGGGATTCCACGAGCAGTACTTC. The chain is built from TRBV20-1 and TRBJ2-5; 10 positions match TRBD2. TRBJ2-7 explains the end of the DNA better; the J call may be wrong. Germline loops: CDR1 DFQATT, CDR2 SNEGSKA (reference sequence). The CDR3 has 15 residues.

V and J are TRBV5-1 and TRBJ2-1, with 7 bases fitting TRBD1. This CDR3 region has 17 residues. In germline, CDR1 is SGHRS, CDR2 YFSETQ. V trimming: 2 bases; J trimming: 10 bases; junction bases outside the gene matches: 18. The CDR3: CASSFPTGVPLGKEQFF. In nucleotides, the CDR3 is TGCGCCAGCAGCTTTCCCACAGGGGTCCCTCTGGGGAAGGAGCAGTTCTTC.

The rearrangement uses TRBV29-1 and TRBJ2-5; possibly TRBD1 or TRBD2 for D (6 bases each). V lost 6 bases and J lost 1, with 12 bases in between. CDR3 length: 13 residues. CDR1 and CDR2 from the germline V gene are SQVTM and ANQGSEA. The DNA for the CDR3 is TGCAGCGTCGTAGGGGGGACCCAAGAGACCCAGTACTTC. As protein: CSVVGGTQETQYF. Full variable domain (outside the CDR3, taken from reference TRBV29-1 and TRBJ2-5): SAVISQKPSRDICQRGTSLTIQCQVDSQVTMMFWYRQQPGQSLTLIATANQGSEATYESGFVIDKFPISRPNLTFSTLTVSNMSPEDSSIYLCSVVGGTQETQYFGPGTRLLVL.

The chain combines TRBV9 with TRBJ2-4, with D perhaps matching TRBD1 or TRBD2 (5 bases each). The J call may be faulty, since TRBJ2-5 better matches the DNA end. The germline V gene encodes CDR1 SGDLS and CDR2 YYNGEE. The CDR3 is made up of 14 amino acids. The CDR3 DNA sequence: TGTGCCAGCAGCGTAAATGGGGGTGGAGAGACCCAGTACTTC. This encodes CASSVNGGGETQYF.

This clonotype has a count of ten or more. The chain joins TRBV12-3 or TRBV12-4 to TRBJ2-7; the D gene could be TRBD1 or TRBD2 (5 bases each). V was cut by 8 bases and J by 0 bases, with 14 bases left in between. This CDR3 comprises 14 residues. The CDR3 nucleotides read TGTGCCAGCTCCGGGACCCGAAGCTCCTACGAGCAGTACTTC. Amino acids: CASSGTRSSYEQYF.

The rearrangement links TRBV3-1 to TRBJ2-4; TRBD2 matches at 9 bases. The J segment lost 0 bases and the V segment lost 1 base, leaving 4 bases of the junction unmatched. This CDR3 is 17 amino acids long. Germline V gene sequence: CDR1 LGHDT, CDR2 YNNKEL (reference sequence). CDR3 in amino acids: CASSQGGLAIAKNIQYF. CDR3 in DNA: TGTGCCAGCAGCCAAGGAGGACTAGCGATAGCCAAAAACATTCAGTACTTC.